The 28 T cell receptor beta chains presented below share a single source sample, sequenced in a study of identical twins. TCRdb recomputed calls from the 5' RACE reads with MiXCR, one row per CDR3 protein. The repertoire includes 600,000 to 700,000 distinct CDR3 sequences, approximately 21% of them detected once, and approximately 4.5% sits in the top ten. These data were likewise used in another study, on T cells expressing NK-cell markers.

Sequenced sample: PBMCs. These receptors were taken from a woman under 30 in good health.

The chain employs TRBV29-1 and TRBJ1-1, with TRBD1 identical over 7 bases. The CDR3 is 9 residues long. CDR1 is SQVTM, CDR2 ANQGSEA, per germline. V dropped 7 bases and J dropped 10; count of bases not matched to a gene: 3. The CDR3 protein is CSASGGAFF. CDR3 coding DNA: TGCAGCGCCTCAGGGGGAGCTTTCTTT.

This chain connects TRBV20-1 to TRBJ2-2, with 15 bases fitting TRBD2. There are 16 residues in the CDR3. Germline V gene data show CDR1 as DFQATT and CDR2 as SNEGSKA (reference sequence). V dropped 6 bases and J dropped 4; count of bases not matched to a gene: 6. CDR3 in DNA: TGCAGTGCAGGACTAGCGGGAGGGCGGGTCACCGGGGAGCTGTTTTTT. Its translation: CSAGLAGGRVTGELFF.

This clonotype has at least ten counts. This sequence joins TRBV12-3 or TRBV12-4 and TRBJ2-1, with D perhaps TRBD2 (6 bases). V lost 5 bases to trimming and J lost 7 bases, with 15 bases between them. This CDR3 spans 14 amino acids. The CDR3 sequence is CASSKGGGTNEQFF. The CDR3 DNA sequence: TGTGCCAGCAGTAAGGGAGGTGGAACGAATGAGCAGTTCTTC.

A few counts support this clonotype. In DNA form, the CDR3 reads TGTGCCAGCAGTCCGGGTCTGGGGAACACTGAAGCTTTCTTT. This translates into CASSPGLGNTEAFF. J is TRBJ1-1 and V is TRBV27; D is uncertain. There are 14 residues in the CDR3. Trimming cost V 5 bases and J 1 base, with 11 bases left between them. Germline CDR1 reads MNHEY; CDR2 reads SMNVEV (reference sequence).

This clonotype showed up just a few times. This rearrangement joins TRBV6-5 to TRBJ2-1; a possible D gene is TRBD2 (6 bases). The CDR3 length is 15 residues. Trimming removed 4 bases at V and 5 bases at J, with 15 bases between. Germline CDR1 is MNHEY and CDR2 is SVGAGI. The CDR3 sequence is CASSSLPGVDNEQFF. CDR3 sequence (DNA): TGTGCCAGCAGTTCCCTCCCGGGGGTTGACAATGAGCAGTTCTTC.

This clonotype was seen a few times. This rearrangement joins TRBV20-1 to TRBJ2-1; 7 bases are a match to TRBD2. CDR3 length equals 12 residues. V was clipped by 3 bases and J by 9 bases; unmatched bases: 5. Germline-derived CDR1 and CDR2 are DFQATT and SNEGSKA (reference sequence). The CDR3 bases are TGCAGTGCTAGCGGGGAGGGTGGTGAGCAGTTCTTC. Residues: CSASGEGGEQFF.

The rearrangement uses TRBV7-2 and TRBJ2-3; D is perhaps TRBD1 (5 bases). The germline CDR1 and CDR2 sequences are SGHTA and FQGNSA. This CDR3 has 13 residues. V shed 2 bases and J shed 6 bases, with 9 bases lying between them. The CDR3 loop reads CASSLQGWDTQYF. The DNA of the CDR3 is TGTGCCAGCAGCTTACAGGGTTGGGATACGCAGTATTTT.

The sample holds a few counts of this clonotype. V gene TRBV12-3 or TRBV12-4 combines with J gene TRBJ1-2, with unresolved D. The CDR3 covers 13 residues. V was cut by 7 bases and J by 4 bases, with 13 bases left in between. The CDR3 loop is CASTPGNGYGYTF. As DNA, the CDR3 is TGTGCCAGCACCCCGGGGAACGGCTATGGCTACACCTTC.

The rearrangement links TRBV10-3 to TRBJ2-1; 7 bases agree with TRBD2. CDR1 ENHRY and CDR2 SYGVKD come from the germline V gene. The length of the CDR3 is 18 residues. V was clipped by 1 base and J by 2 bases; unmatched bases: 11. CDR3 sequence reads: CAISEFPEAGAAYNEQFF. In nucleotides, the CDR3 is TGTGCCATCAGTGAGTTCCCCGAGGCGGGAGCGGCCTACAATGAGCAGTTCTTC.

This clonotype came up a few times. V gene TRBV12-3 or TRBV12-4 combines with J gene TRBJ2-3; no clear D. Trimming removed 7 bases from V and 3 bases from J, with 8 bases in between. The CDR3 is 12 residues long. The CDR3 is CASTPRTDTQYF. Written as DNA, the CDR3 is TGTGCCAGCACCCCGAGGACAGATACGCAGTATTTT.

The chain uses TRBV5-6 and TRBJ2-7, with D possibly TRBD1 on 6 matching bases. Deletions cut 3 bases from V and 0 bases from J, with 10 bases between. This CDR3 has 14 residues. In germline, CDR1 is SGHDT, CDR2 YYEEEE. The CDR3 bases are TGTGCCAGCAGCTCCGGGGACAACTCCTACGAGCAGTACTTC. This gives the protein CASSSGDNSYEQYF.

V and J are TRBV12-3 or TRBV12-4 and TRBJ2-7; D not resolved. CDR3 length: 13 residues. Trimming removed 4 bases from V and 3 bases from J, with 10 bases in between. CDR3 bases: TGTGCCAGCAGTTGGGCACGTTACTACGAGCAGTACTTC. Amino acids: CASSWARYYEQYF.

There are a few counts of this clonotype. The chain carries TRBV7-2 and TRBJ2-5, with D possibly called TRBD1 or TRBD2 (6 bases each). The germline V and J ends were trimmed by 4 bases and 0 bases, with 15 bases remaining between them. The germline CDR1 and CDR2 sequences are SGHTA and FQGNSA. The CDR3 sequence is 16 residues long. The chain's CDR3 is CASSSRGGPYQETQYF. The CDR3, as DNA: TGTGCCAGCAGCTCGAGAGGGGGGCCGTACCAAGAGACCCAGTACTTC. Variable domain in full (rest from reference TRBV7-2 and TRBJ2-5): GAGVSQSPSNKVTEKGKDVELRCDPISGHTALYWYRQSLGQGLEFLIYFQGNSAPDKSGLPSDRFSAERTGGSVSTLTIQRTQQEDSAVYLCASSSRGGPYQETQYFGPGTRLLVL.

The rearrangement uses TRBV25-1 and TRBJ2-1, with D perhaps TRBD2 (5 bases). The germline V gene encodes CDR1 MGHDK and CDR2 SYGVNS. Trimming took off 4 bases at V and 4 bases at J, with 11 bases between the two ends. This CDR3 has 14 residues. The CDR3 sequence: CASSGSRRYNEQFF. In DNA, the CDR3 is TGTGCCAGCAGTGGCAGCCGGAGGTACAATGAGCAGTTCTTC.

This clonotype was counted at least ten times. The chain uses TRBV12-3 or TRBV12-4 and TRBJ2-6; D gene unclear. V shed 4 bases and J shed 0 bases, with 10 bases lying between them. The CDR3 loop spans 16 amino acids. The CDR3, as DNA: TGTGCCAGCAGTTCCATCATGATCTCTGGGGCCAACGTCCTGACTTTC. This encodes CASSSIMISGANVLTF.

J is TRBJ2-1 and V is TRBV12-3 or TRBV12-4; D may be TRBD2 (6 bases). The CDR3 covers 15 residues. V was shortened by 3 bases and J by 10 bases, with 19 bases between the two germline ends. The CDR3: CASSFRRGGAEEQFF. CDR3 nucleotide sequence: TGTGCCAGCAGTTTCCGGCGGGGAGGAGCGGAAGAGCAGTTCTTC.

This clonotype has only a few counts. The chain is built from TRBV7-2 and TRBJ2-1; 8 bases are shared with TRBD2. Germline V gene lookup returns CDR1 SGHTA and CDR2 FQGNSA. Losses at the gene ends were 5 bases for V and 4 bases for J; bases not matched to a gene: 10. The CDR3 is 16 amino acids. The CDR3 spells CASSTQLAVGYNEQFF. Here the CDR3 DNA reads TGTGCCAGCAGCACCCAACTAGCGGTGGGATACAATGAGCAGTTCTTC.

This chain links TRBV12-3 or TRBV12-4 with TRBJ2-5; 9 bases are shared with TRBD1. V dropped 6 bases and J dropped 5; count of bases not matched to a gene: 10. This CDR3 spans 15 amino acids. The CDR3 loop is CASSRGQGDLETQYF. The CDR3 bases are TGTGCCAGCAGCCGGGGACAGGGAGATTTGGAGACCCAGTACTTC.

This clonotype was observed many times. V and J are TRBV10-3 and TRBJ2-7, with 10 bases that match TRBD2. There are 14 residues in the CDR3. Trimming cost V 3 bases and J 3 bases; bases outside gene matches: 2. The germline CDR1 and CDR2 sequences are ENHRY and SYGVKD. CDR3 residues: CAISDGTSDYEQYF. In nucleotides, the CDR3 is TGTGCCATCAGTGACGGGACTAGCGACTACGAGCAGTACTTC.

Only a few counts were recorded for this clonotype. The J gene is TRBJ1-1, the V gene TRBV6-6; perhaps TRBD1 as D (5 bases). Germline V gene data show CDR1 as MNHNY and CDR2 as SVGAGI (reference sequence). The CDR3 spans 13 residues. Trimming shortened V by 6 bases and J by 11 bases, and 19 bases separated the two germline ends. CDR3 nucleotides: TGTGCCAGCAGCCCTTCAGGGCCACGGGGGGCTTTCTTT. Translation gives CASSPSGPRGAFF.

This clonotype was seen a few times. Here the CDR3 DNA reads TGTGCCATCAGTGTGACAGGGGGCTTCGCTGAAGCTTTCTTT. Encoded protein: CAISVTGGFAEAFF. The chain is built from TRBV10-3 and TRBJ1-1, with 10 nucleotides matching TRBD1. The CDR3 consists of 14 residues. Germline CDR1 ENHRY, CDR2 SYGVKD. J lost 6 bases, V lost 4 bases, and 5 bases had no gene match.

This clonotype turned up a few times. J is TRBJ1-2 and V is TRBV5-5; D may be TRBD1 (6 bases). The CDR3 covers 13 residues. Germline V gene sequence: CDR1 SGHKS, CDR2 YYEKEE (reference sequence). V was clipped by 4 bases and J by 7 bases, with 14 bases between them. CDR3 loop: CASSPSAGAGYTF. The CDR3 DNA reads as TGTGCCAGCAGCCCTTCGGCAGGGGCTGGCTACACCTTC.

The table lists this clonotype with a few counts. This rearrangement joins TRBV12-3 or TRBV12-4 to TRBJ1-5; D perhaps matches TRBD1 (6 bases). CDR3 length equals 14 residues. Trimming pared 6 bases from V and 3 bases from J, leaving 12 bases between. DNA of the CDR3: TGTGCCAGCAGCTACCGACAGGACAATCAGCCCCAGCATTTT. Amino acid sequence: CASSYRQDNQPQHF.

There are many counts of this clonotype. This chain uses TRBV12-3 or TRBV12-4 with TRBJ1-2; 8 nucleotides agree with TRBD1. J gave up 8 bases and V 5 bases, and 1 base lay outside the gene matches. The length of the CDR3 is 11 residues. This CDR3 reads CASSDRGGYTF. In DNA, the CDR3 is TGTGCCAGCAGTGACAGGGGAGGCTACACCTTC.

The rearrangement links TRBV11-1 to TRBJ2-1; TRBD2 aligns across 8 bases. Germline CDR1 SGHAT, CDR2 FQDESV (reference sequence). The length of the CDR3 is 19 residues. J lost 0 bases, V lost 5 bases, and 15 bases had no gene match. In DNA form, the CDR3 reads TGTGCCAGCAGCCTCAAACTCTCGTACGGGGGGGCCTCCTACAATGAGCAGTTCTTC. Protein: CASSLKLSYGGASYNEQFF.

This clonotype was counted at least ten times. This rearrangement joins TRBV12-3 or TRBV12-4 to TRBJ1-2, with D maybe TRBD1 (5 bases). This CDR3 comprises 13 residues. V was cut by 7 bases and J by 7 bases, with 16 bases left in between. The DNA for the CDR3 is TGTGCCAGCACCCCGACGTGGGGGACTGGCTACACCTTC. This encodes CASTPTWGTGYTF.

The chain employs TRBV20-1 and TRBJ2-3, with D perhaps TRBD2 (5 bases). Germline loops: CDR1 DFQATT, CDR2 SNEGSKA (reference sequence). Trimming cost V 6 bases and J 2 bases, with 12 bases left between them. The CDR3 is made up of 13 amino acids. Here the CDR3 reads CSASAGVTDTQYF. CDR3 sequence (DNA): TGCAGTGCCTCAGCCGGGGTCACAGATACGCAGTATTTT.

The chain links TRBV20-1 to TRBJ2-1; D is tentatively TRBD1 or TRBD2 (5 bases each). This CDR3 has 14 residues. The V end lost 7 bases, the J end lost 5 bases, and 18 bases lay between the germline ends. Germline lookup yields CDR1 DFQATT and CDR2 SNEGSKA (reference sequence). CDR3 residues: CSGAGGPTNNEQFF. DNA for the CDR3: TGCAGTGGGGCTGGGGGACCGACAAACAATGAGCAGTTCTTC.